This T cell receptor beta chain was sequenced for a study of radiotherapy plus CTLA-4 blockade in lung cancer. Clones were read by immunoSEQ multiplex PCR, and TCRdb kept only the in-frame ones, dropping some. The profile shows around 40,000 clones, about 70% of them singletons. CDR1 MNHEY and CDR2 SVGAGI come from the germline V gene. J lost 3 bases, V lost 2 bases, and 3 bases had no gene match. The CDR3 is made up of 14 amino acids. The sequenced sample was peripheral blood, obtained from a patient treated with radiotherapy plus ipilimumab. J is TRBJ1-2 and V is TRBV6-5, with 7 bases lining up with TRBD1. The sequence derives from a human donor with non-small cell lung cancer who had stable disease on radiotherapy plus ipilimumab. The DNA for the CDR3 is TGTGCCAGCAGTTACAAGGGGACAGACTATGGCTACACCTTC. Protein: CASSYKGTDYGYTF.